This T cell receptor (beta chain) was sequenced during a study of T cells in Graves' hyperthyroidism and ophthalmopathy. This clonotype was detected many times. The antigen is unknown. The CDR3 contains 12 residues. Germline V gene data show CDR1 as MDHEN and CDR2 as SYDVKM. V lost 7 bases to trimming and J lost 2 bases, with 9 bases between them. Amplified TCR beta CDR3 regions came from RNA transcripts. The study used the HTBI primer set for a first-round RT-PCR of the TCR CDR3. Using its own MiXCR run on the multiplex PCR reads, TCRdb lists one record per CDR3 protein. Of about 530,000 distinct CDR3 sequences listed, about a sixth are singletons. PBMCs stemmed from about 9.7 ml fresh peripheral blood. Study-wide findings and caveats: Most clonotypes expanded in thyroid above 0.001 were likewise present in blood.

This TCR derives from a woman younger than 35 with Graves' ophthalmopathy. Sequencing used blood. The chain links TRBV28 to TRBJ2-7; D is unclear. The CDR3 sequence: CASKEGPYEQYF. CDR3 DNA sequence: TGTGCCAGCAAGGAAGGCCCCTACGAGCAGTACTTC.